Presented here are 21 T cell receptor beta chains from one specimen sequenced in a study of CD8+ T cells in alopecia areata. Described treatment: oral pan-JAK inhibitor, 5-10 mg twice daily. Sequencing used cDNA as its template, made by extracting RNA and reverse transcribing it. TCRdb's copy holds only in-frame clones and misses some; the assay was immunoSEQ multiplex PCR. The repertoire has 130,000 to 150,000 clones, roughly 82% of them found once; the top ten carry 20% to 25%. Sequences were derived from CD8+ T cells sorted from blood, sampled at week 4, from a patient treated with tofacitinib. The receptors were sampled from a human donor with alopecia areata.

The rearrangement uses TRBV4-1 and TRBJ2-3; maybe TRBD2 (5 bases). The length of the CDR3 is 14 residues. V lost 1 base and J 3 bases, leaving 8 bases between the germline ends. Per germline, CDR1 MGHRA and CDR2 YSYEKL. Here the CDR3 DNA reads TGCGCCAGCAGCCAAGGCCGGGGAACAGATACGCAGTATTTT. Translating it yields CASSQGRGTDTQYF.

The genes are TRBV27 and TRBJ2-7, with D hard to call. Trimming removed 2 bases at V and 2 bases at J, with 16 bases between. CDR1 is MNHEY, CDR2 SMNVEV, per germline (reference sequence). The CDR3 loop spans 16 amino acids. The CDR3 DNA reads TGTGCCAGCAGTTTACGGCAAGGCGTTATCGCCTACGAGCAGTACTTC. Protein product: CASSLRQGVIAYEQYF.

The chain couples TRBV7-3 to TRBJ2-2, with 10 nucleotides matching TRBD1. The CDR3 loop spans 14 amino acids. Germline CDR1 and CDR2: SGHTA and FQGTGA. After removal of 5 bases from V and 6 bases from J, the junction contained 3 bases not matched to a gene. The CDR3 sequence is CASSAGQGSGELFF. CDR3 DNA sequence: TGTGCCAGCAGCGCGGGACAGGGGTCCGGGGAGCTGTTTTTT.

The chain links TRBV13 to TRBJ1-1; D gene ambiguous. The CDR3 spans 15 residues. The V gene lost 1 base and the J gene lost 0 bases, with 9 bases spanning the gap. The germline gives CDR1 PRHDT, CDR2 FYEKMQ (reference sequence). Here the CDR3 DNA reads TGTGCCAGCAGCTTAGCGGGAACCATGAACACTGAAGCTTTCTTT. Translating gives CASSLAGTMNTEAFF.

CDR3 sequence reads: CASSPGTIEQFF. As DNA, the CDR3 is TGCGCCAGCAGCCCAGGGACCATCGAGCAGTTCTTC. This chain uses TRBV5-1 with TRBJ2-1; D tentatively fits TRBD1 or TRBD2 (5 bases each). Germline CDR1 reads SGHRS; CDR2 reads YFSETQ. With 4 bases removed from V and 10 bases from J, the gap between germline ends came to 12 bases. The CDR3 loop spans 12 amino acids.

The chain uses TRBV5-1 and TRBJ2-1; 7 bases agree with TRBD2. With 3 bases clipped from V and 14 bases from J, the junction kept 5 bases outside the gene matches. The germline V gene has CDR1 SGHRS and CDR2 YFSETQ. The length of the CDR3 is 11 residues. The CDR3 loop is CASSYGLDEFF. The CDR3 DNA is TGCGCCAGCAGCTACGGACTAGATGAGTTCTTC.

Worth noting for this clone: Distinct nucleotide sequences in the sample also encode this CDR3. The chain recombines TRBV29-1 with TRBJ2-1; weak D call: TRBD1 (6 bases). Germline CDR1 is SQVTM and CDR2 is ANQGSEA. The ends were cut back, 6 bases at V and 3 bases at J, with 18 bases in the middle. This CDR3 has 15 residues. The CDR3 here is CSVVLRDTLYNEQFF. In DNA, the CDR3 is TGCAGCGTCGTGCTCCGGGACACACTCTACAATGAGCAGTTCTTC.

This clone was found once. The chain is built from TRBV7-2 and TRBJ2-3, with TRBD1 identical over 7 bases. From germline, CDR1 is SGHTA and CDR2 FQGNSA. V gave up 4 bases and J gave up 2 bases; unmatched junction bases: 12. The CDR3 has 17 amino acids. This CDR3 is CASSSPPGGETTDTQYF. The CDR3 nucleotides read TGTGCCAGCAGCTCCCCCCCAGGGGGAGAGACCACAGATACGCAGTATTTT.

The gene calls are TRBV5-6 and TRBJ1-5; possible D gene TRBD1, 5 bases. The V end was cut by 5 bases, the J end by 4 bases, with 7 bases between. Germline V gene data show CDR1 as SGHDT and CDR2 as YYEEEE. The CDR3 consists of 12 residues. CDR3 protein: CASRGENQPQHF. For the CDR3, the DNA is TGTGCCAGCAGAGGGGAGAATCAGCCCCAGCATTTT. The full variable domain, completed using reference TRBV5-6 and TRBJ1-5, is DAGVTQSPTHLIKTRGQQVTLRCSPKSGHDTVSWYQQALGQGPQFIFQYYEEEERQRGNFPDRFSGHQFPNYSSELNVNALLLGDSALYLCASRGENQPQHFGDGTRLSIL.

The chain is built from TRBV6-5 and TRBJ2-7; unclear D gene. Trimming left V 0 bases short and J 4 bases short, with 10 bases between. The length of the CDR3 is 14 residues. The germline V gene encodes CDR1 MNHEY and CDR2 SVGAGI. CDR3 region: CASSYSRTLYEQYF. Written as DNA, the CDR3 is TGTGCCAGCAGTTACTCGAGGACCCTTTACGAGCAGTACTTC.

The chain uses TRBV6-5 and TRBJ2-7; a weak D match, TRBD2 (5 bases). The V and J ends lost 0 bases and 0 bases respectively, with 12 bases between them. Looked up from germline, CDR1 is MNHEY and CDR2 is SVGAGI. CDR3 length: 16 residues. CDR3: CASSYSVEGTSYEQYF. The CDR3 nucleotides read TGTGCCAGCAGTTACTCGGTTGAGGGAACCTCCTACGAGCAGTACTTC.

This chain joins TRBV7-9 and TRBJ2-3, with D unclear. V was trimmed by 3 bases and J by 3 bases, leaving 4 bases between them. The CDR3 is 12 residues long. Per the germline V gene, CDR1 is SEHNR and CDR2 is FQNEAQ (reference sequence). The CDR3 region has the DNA TGTGCCAGCAGCTTCGAGACAGATACGCAGTATTTT. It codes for CASSFETDTQYF.

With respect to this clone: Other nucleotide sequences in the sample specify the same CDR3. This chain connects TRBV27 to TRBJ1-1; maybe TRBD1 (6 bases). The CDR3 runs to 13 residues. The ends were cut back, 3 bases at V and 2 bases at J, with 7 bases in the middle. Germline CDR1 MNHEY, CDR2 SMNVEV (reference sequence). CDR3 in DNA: TGTGCCAGCAGTTTGACAGGAAACACTGAAGCTTTCTTT. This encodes CASSLTGNTEAFF.

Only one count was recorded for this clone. The CDR3 region has the DNA TGCGCCAGCAGCTTGTCAGGTAACTACGAGCAGTACTTC. This encodes CASSLSGNYEQYF. V gene TRBV5-1 combines with J gene TRBJ2-7; D unclear. Trimming removed 1 base from V and 3 bases from J, with 8 bases in between. CDR3 length: 13 residues. Germline V lookup: CDR1 SGHRS, CDR2 YFSETQ.

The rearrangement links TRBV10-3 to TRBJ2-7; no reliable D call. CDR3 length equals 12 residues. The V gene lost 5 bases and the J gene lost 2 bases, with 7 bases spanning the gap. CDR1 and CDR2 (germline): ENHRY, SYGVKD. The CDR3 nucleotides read TGTGCCATCAGTCCGGATACCTACGAGCAGTACTTC. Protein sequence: CAISPDTYEQYF.

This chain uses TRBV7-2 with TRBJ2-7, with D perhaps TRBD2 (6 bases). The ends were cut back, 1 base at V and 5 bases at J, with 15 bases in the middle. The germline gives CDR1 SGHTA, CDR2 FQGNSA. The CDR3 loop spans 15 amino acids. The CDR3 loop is CASSLEGLAIHEQYF. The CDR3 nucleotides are TGTGCCAGCAGCTTAGAGGGTCTAGCGATCCACGAGCAGTACTTC. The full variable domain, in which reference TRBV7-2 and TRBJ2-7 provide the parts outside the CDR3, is GAGVSQSPSNKVTEKGKDVELRCDPISGHTALYWYRQSLGQGLEFLIYFQGNSAPDKSGLPSDRFSAERTGGSVSTLTIQRTQQEDSAVYLCASSLEGLAIHEQYFGPGTRLTVT.

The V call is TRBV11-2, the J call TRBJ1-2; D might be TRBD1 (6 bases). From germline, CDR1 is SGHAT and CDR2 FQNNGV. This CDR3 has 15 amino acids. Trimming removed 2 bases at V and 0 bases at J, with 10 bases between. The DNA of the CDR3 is TGTGCCAGCAGCTTACTACAGGGTTCTAACTATGGCTACACCTTC. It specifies CASSLLQGSNYGYTF. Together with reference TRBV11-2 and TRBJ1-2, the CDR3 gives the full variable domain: EAGVAQSPRYKIIEKRQSVAFWCNPISGHATLYWYQQILGQGPKLLIQFQNNGVVDDSQLPKDRFSAERLKGVDSTLKIQPAKLEDSAVYLCASSLLQGSNYGYTFGSGTRLTVV.

The CDR3 reads CASSQSSGGSSYEQYF. The CDR3 DNA reads TGCGCCAGCAGCCAGTCTAGCGGGGGATCTTCCTACGAGCAGTACTTC. V gene TRBV4-1 combines with J gene TRBJ2-7; 10 positions agree with TRBD2. J lost 1 base, V lost 3 bases, and 6 bases had no gene match. Germline V lookup: CDR1 MGHRA, CDR2 YSYEKL. The CDR3 is 16 residues long.

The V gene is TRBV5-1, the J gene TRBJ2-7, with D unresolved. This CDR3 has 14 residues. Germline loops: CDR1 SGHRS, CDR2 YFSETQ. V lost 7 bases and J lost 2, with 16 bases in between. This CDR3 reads CASGISETPYEQYF. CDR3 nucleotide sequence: TGCGCCAGCGGCATTTCAGAGACCCCCTACGAGCAGTACTTC.

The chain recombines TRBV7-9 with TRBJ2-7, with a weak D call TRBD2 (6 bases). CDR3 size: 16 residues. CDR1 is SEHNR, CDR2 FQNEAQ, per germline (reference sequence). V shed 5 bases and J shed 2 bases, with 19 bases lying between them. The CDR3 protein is CASSHGGLLITYEQYF. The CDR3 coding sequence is TGTGCCAGCAGCCACGGAGGGCTACTGATCACCTACGAGCAGTACTTC.

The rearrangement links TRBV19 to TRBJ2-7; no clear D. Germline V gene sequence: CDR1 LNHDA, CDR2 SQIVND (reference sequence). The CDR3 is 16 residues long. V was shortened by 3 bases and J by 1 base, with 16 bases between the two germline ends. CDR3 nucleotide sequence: TGTGCCAGTAGTATCTCTGAGGACCCTGGGTCCTACGAGCAGTACTTC. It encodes CASSISEDPGSYEQYF.